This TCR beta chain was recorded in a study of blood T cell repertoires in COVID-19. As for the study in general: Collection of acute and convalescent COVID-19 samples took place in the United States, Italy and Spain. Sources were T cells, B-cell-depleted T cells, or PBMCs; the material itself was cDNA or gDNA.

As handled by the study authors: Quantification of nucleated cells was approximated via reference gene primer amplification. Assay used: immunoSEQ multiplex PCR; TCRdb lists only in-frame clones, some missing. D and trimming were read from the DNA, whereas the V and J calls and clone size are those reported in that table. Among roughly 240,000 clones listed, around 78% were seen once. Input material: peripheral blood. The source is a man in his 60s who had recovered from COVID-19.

As DNA, the CDR3 is TGCAGCGTTGGGGACGGGGGAGAGACCCAGTACTTC. This gives the protein CSVGDGGETQYF. The genes are TRBV29-1 and TRBJ2-5; D perhaps matches TRBD2 (6 bases). Trimming pared 4 bases from V and 4 bases from J, leaving 10 bases between. This CDR3 has 12 residues. Germline V gene sequence: CDR1 SQVTM, CDR2 ANQGSEA.